This T cell receptor beta chain was retrieved from a study of blood T cell repertoires in COVID-19. The overall study: Acute-phase and convalescent COVID-19 samples originated in the United States, Italy and Spain. PBMCs, B-cell-depleted T cells, or T cells were the source of the cDNA or gDNA that made up the material.

CDR1 ENHRY and CDR2 SYGVKD come from the germline V gene. The CDR3 runs 14 residues. Trimming pared 8 bases from V and 5 bases from J, leaving 17 bases between. Participants' own reports of clinical history determined their cohort assignment. TCRdb's copy holds only in-frame clones and misses some; the assay was immunoSEQ multiplex PCR. The repertoire has under 250,000 clones, roughly 85% of them found once; the top ten carry approximately 8.2%. This clone has only a few counts. Source material: PBMCs or T cells enriched from blood (not recorded which). This chain links TRBV10-3 with TRBJ2-3, with a weak D call TRBD1 (5 bases). This clonotype was sampled from a woman aged 45-65 years with acute COVID-19. CDR3 bases: TGTGCCATCCGCAAATTGGGGCCTGGAGATACGCAGTATTTT. It specifies CAIRKLGPGDTQYF.